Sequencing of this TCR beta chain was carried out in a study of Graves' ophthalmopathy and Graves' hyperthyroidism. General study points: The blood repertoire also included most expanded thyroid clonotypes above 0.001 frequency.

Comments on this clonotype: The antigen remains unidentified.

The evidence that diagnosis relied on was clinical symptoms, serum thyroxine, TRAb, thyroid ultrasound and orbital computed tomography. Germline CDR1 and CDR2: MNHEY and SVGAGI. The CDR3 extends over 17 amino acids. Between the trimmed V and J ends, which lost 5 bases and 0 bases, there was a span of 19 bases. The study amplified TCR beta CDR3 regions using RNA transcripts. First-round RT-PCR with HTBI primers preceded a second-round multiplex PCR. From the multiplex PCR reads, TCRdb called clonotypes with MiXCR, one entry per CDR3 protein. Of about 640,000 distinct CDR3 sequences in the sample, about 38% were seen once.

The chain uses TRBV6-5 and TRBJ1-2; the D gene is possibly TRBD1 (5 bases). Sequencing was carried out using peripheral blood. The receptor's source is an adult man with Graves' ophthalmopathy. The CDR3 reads CASSGSTLTEANYGYTF. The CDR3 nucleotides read TGTGCCAGCAGTGGCTCGACCCTGACAGAGGCTAACTATGGCTACACCTTC.